This passage covers 19 T cell receptor beta chains from one sample sequenced in a study of T cell changes during pregnancy in multiple sclerosis. Only in-frame clones appear in the TCRdb table, and some are missing; sequencing was by immunoSEQ multiplex PCR. The sample includes more than 90,000 clones, more than 85% seen only once; the top ten take about 1.6%. Sequenced here: peripheral blood, sampled in the third trimester of pregnancy. All receptors derive from a female donor with multiple sclerosis, enrolled in a pregnancy study.

V usage is TRBV5-1 and J usage is TRBJ2-7, with D maybe TRBD1 (6 bases). V was clipped by 0 bases and J by 3 bases, with 13 bases between them. CDR1 is SGHRS, CDR2 YFSETQ, per germline. The CDR3 runs 15 residues. CDR3 DNA: TGCGCCAGCAGCTTGGAGACAGGCCCATACTACGAGCAGTACTTC. The encoded protein is CASSLETGPYYEQYF.

This chain joins TRBV14 and TRBJ1-1; 7 nucleotides agree with TRBD1. From germline, CDR1 is SGHDN and CDR2 FVKESK. Trimming took 4 bases from V and 5 from J; bases not matched to a gene: 7. The length of the CDR3 is 14 residues. The CDR3 sequence: CASSRSRGRTEAFF. The CDR3 DNA reads as TGTGCCAGCAGCCGCTCCAGGGGGAGGACTGAAGCTTTCTTT.

The chain combines TRBV28 with TRBJ1-2; D not certain. The CDR3 loop spans 15 amino acids. V dropped 8 bases and J dropped 7 bases, with 23 bases sitting between them. Germline V lookup: CDR1 MDHEN, CDR2 SYDVKM. CDR3 bases: TGTGCCAGCCGCGACGGCCCAGGCCCGGCGGGTGGCTACACCTTC. This sequence encodes CASRDGPGPAGGYTF.

This clone has only a few counts. The chain uses TRBV30 and TRBJ1-1, with 7 nucleotides matching TRBD1. V lost 3 bases and J lost 4; bases outside the gene matches: 5. Germline CDR1 GTSNPN, CDR2 SVGIG (reference sequence). The CDR3 covers 13 residues. The CDR3 DNA sequence: TGTGCCTGGAGCCGGGACAGAAGCACTGAAGCTTTCTTT. It specifies CAWSRDRSTEAFF.

The chain couples TRBV30 to TRBJ1-4; D may be TRBD1 (5 bases). V lost 0 bases, J lost 0 bases, and 5 bases lay in between. The germline CDR1 and CDR2 sequences are GTSNPN and SVGIG (reference sequence). The length of the CDR3 is 14 residues. For the CDR3, the DNA is TGTGCCTGGAGTGTGACAGCAACTAATGAAAAACTGTTTTTT. Translating gives CAWSVTATNEKLFF.

The chain uses TRBV4-1 and TRBJ1-4; D uncertain. Trimming took off 1 base at V and 0 bases at J, with 9 bases between the two ends. This CDR3 has 16 amino acids. Germline CDR1 MGHRA, CDR2 YSYEKL. DNA for the CDR3: TGCGCCAGCAGCCAAGCGGGGTTTGCAACTAATGAAAAACTGTTTTTT. Its translation: CASSQAGFATNEKLFF.

This chain uses TRBV27 with TRBJ2-7; no definite D call. The CDR3 has 14 residues. Germline loops: CDR1 MNHEY, CDR2 SMNVEV (reference sequence). V was pared by 4 bases and J by 0 bases, with 10 bases between. The CDR3 nucleotides read TGTGCCAGCAGTTCACAAGTAAGCTCCTACGAGCAGTACTTC. Translation gives CASSSQVSSYEQYF.

The chain combines TRBV10-3 with TRBJ1-1; the D gene is possibly TRBD1 (5 bases). V was trimmed by 3 bases and J by 3 bases, leaving 8 bases between them. CDR3 length equals 13 residues. Germline CDR1 is ENHRY and CDR2 is SYGVKD. The CDR3: CAISDQTDTEAFF. CDR3 coding DNA: TGTGCCATCAGTGACCAGACAGACACTGAAGCTTTCTTT.

The chain carries TRBV30 and TRBJ1-3; a weak D match, TRBD1 (5 bases). The CDR3 extends over 15 amino acids. Between the trimmed V and J ends, which lost 1 base and 3 bases, there was a span of 13 bases. Germline loops: CDR1 GTSNPN, CDR2 SVGIG (reference sequence). The CDR3 coding sequence is TGTGCCTGGAGTGGGGGGGGAGGAGGTGGAAACACCATATATTTT. It specifies CAWSGGGGGGNTIYF.

V gene TRBV18 combines with J gene TRBJ2-1; 11 bases line up with TRBD2. The junction had 10 bases not matched to a gene; V was cut back by 3 bases and J by 9 bases. From germline, CDR1 is KGHSH and CDR2 LQKENI. The CDR3 is 16 amino acids. CDR3 nucleotides: TGTGCCAGCTCACCCCTTGATAGCGGGAGGGCCGGTGAGCAGTTCTTC. It translates to CASSPLDSGRAGEQFF.

As for this clone: Germline and junction disagree at one end, which may indicate a read error. The V gene is TRBV7-9, the J gene TRBJ1-2; 7 bases are shared with TRBD1. This CDR3 is 12 amino acids long. Germline CDR1 and CDR2: SEHNR and FQNEAQ (reference sequence). The CDR3 DNA reads TGTGCCTTCGAGCAGGGGGTCTATGGCTACATCTTC. Its translation is CAFEQGVYGYIF.

The chain links TRBV5-6 to TRBJ1-5, with D perhaps matching TRBD1 (6 bases). The V and J ends lost 0 bases and 7 bases respectively, with 14 bases between them. The germline V gene has CDR1 SGHDT and CDR2 YYEEEE. CDR3 length equals 15 residues. The CDR3 DNA is TGTGCCAGCAGCTTGGGGCCCGGGGGGCTGCAGCCCCAGCATTTT. It is translated as CASSLGPGGLQPQHF.

The chain employs TRBV5-4 and TRBJ2-6, with D maybe TRBD1 (6 bases). Germline V CDR1 and CDR2: SGHNT, YYREEE (reference sequence). V was shortened by 2 bases and J by 0 bases, with 9 bases between the two germline ends. This CDR3 has 16 amino acids. The CDR3 sequence is CASSFKQGSGANVLTF. The CDR3 coding sequence is TGTGCCAGCAGCTTCAAACAGGGCTCTGGGGCCAACGTCCTGACTTTC. The whole variable domain, filled in from reference TRBV5-4 and TRBJ2-6, reads ETGVTQSPTHLIKTRGQQVTLRCSSQSGHNTVSWYQQALGQGPQFIFQYYREEENGRGNFPPRFSGLQFPNYSSELNVNALELDDSALYLCASSFKQGSGANVLTFGAGSRLTVL.

This chain connects TRBV7-8 to TRBJ1-3; D may be TRBD1 (6 bases). V gave up 3 bases and J gave up 0 bases, with 12 bases separating them. The CDR3 has 16 amino acids. Germline V CDR1 and CDR2: SGHVS, FQNEAQ. The CDR3 DNA is TGTGCCAGCAGCTTGGGACACCCGTACTCTGGAAACACCATATATTTT. It is translated as CASSLGHPYSGNTIYF.

The chain carries TRBV27 and TRBJ2-2, with 8 bases identical to TRBD1. The CDR3 has 18 amino acids. The ends lost 0 bases at V and 7 bases at J; junction bases unmatched: 13. Per the germline V gene, CDR1 is MNHEY and CDR2 is SMNVEV (reference sequence). CDR3 coding DNA: TGTGCCAGCAGTTTATCGTCAGGGGGCCGAAGTAGGGTCGGGGAGCTGTTTTTT. This encodes CASSLSSGGRSRVGELFF.

This chain links TRBV9 with TRBJ2-1; 9 bases line up with TRBD2. This CDR3 has 16 amino acids. Trimming at V came to 4 bases and at J to 6 bases, leaving 11 bases not matched to a gene. The germline V gene has CDR1 SGDLS and CDR2 YYNGEE. The CDR3 DNA is TGTGCCAGCAGCCCGGGAGAAGGTAGCGGGGGCAATGAGCAGTTCTTC. The encoded protein is CASSPGEGSGGNEQFF.

This chain links TRBV28 with TRBJ2-1; weak D call: TRBD2 (6 bases). CDR1 MDHEN and CDR2 SYDVKM come from the germline V gene. The CDR3 sequence is 15 residues long. V was pared by 4 bases and J by 7 bases, with 17 bases between. In DNA, the CDR3 is TGTGCCAGCAGTTATCGTCTGACTAGGCAGAATGAGCAGTTCTTC. Translating gives CASSYRLTRQNEQFF.

The chain's CDR3 is CASSLDIKNTEAFF. The CDR3 region has the DNA TGTGCCAGCAGCTTGGACATCAAGAACACTGAAGCTTTCTTT. The chain uses TRBV5-4 and TRBJ1-1; D remains ambiguous. The CDR3 spans 14 residues. Trimming stripped 0 bases from V and 1 base from J, with 7 bases between. Germline-derived CDR1 and CDR2 are SGHNT and YYREEE (reference sequence).

The gene calls are TRBV6-1 and TRBJ2-7; 8 positions match TRBD2. Germline V gene data show CDR1 as MNHNS and CDR2 as SASEGT. V shed 2 bases and J 4 bases; nucleotides not matched to a gene: 7. There are 15 residues in the CDR3. CDR3 loop: CASSESLSGSYEQYF. The CDR3 region has the DNA TGTGCCAGCAGTGAAAGTCTCAGCGGGAGTTACGAGCAGTACTTC.